This is a list of T cell receptor beta chains from one sample in a study of blood T cell repertoires in COVID-19. Some clones are missing from TCRdb's copy, which holds only in-frame ones; the method was immunoSEQ multiplex PCR. Of around 340,000 clones in the sample, roughly 85% were seen once. Sequenced: PBMCs or T cells enriched from blood (not recorded which). The source of these receptors is a woman in her thirties or forties with acute COVID-19. Each CDR3 is given with its conserved first and last residue. Each record gives: J gene, V gene, CDR3 length, CDR3 protein.

TRBJ2-1 TRBV27 16 CASSFLSSGRHNEQFF
TRBJ2-2 TRBV11-2 16 CASSSDWTGNTGELFF
TRBJ2-7 TRBV6-2/TRBV6-3 14 CASSKRQGTYEQYF
TRBJ2-7 TRBV3-1/TRBV3-2 13 CASGNSGGGEQYF
TRBJ1-3 TRBV28 13 CASRQGAGNTIYF
TRBJ1-2 TRBV18 13 CASSPAEKYGYTF
TRBJ2-5 TRBV15 17 CATSRDSARRAKETQYF
TRBJ1-1 TRBV7-9 14 CASSLSGGQGKAFF
TRBJ2-7 TRBV15 14 CATSRVNRDYEQYF
TRBJ2-2 TRBV18 16 CASSPPLAGGTGELFF
TRBJ2-3 TRBV19 14 CASSNRVSTDTQYF